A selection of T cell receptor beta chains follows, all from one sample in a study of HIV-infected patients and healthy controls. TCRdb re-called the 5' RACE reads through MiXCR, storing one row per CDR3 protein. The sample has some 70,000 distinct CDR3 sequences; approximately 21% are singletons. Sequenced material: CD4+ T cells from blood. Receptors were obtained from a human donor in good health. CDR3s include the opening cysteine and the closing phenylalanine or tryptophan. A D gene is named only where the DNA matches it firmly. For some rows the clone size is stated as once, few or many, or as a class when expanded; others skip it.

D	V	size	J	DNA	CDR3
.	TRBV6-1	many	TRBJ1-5	TGTGCCAGCAGGCCGACAGGTAATAGCAATCAGCCCCAGCATTTT	CASRPTGNSNQPQHF
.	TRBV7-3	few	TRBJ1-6	TGTGCCAGCAGCTTAACTAGGAGGGATTCACCCCTCCACTTT	CASSLTRRDSPLHF
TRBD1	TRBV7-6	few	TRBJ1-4	TGTGCCAGCAGCTTCAACCAGGGGGTTTCTAATGAAAAACTGTTTTTT	CASSFNQGVSNEKLFF
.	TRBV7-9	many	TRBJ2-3	TGTGCCGGAGGCGGTACGCAGTATTTT	CAGGGTQYF
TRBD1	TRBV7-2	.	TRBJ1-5	TGTGCCAGCAGCCAAGGGGGCGGGACAGGGGTAACGCGCAATCAGCCCCAGCATTTT	CASSQGGGTGVTRNQPQHF
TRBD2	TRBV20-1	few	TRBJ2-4	TGCAGTGCTAGCCTTCCTAGCGGGAACATTCAGTACTTC	CSASLPSGNIQYF
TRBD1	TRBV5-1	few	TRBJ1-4	TGCGCCAGCAGCCCCGGGACAGGGGGTAATGAAAAACTGTTTTTT	CASSPGTGGNEKLFF
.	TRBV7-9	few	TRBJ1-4	TGTGCCAGCAGCTTCTATATTCCCGGATATAATGAAAAACTGTTTTTT	CASSFYIPGYNEKLFF
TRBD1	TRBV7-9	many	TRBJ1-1	TGTGCCAGCAGCTTTAGCGGGGACAGAGAAGCTTTCTTT	CASSFSGDREAFF
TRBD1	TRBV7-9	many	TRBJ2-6	TGTGCCGGATCACGGGACAGGGGCTCTGGGGCCAACGTCCTGACTTTC	CAGSRDRGSGANVLTF
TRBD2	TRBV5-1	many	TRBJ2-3	TGCGCCAGCAGCTTGGCCGAGCGGGGGAACCTCGGAGGGCAGTATTTT	CASSLAERGNLGGQYF
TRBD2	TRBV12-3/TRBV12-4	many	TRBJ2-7	TGTGCCAGCAGTTCCACCCCGGGGGGAGACGAGCAGTACTTC	CASSSTPGGDEQYF
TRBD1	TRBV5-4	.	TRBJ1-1	TGTGCCAGCAGCTTGTCCGGGACAGTGAACACTGAAGCTTTCTTT	CASSLSGTVNTEAFF
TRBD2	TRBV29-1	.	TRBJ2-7	TGCAGCGCTGGGACTAGCGGGGGGGGAACCTACGAGCAGTACTTC	CSAGTSGGGTYEQYF
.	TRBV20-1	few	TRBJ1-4	TGCAGTGCTGGGGGGGGGTTGGAAGAAAAACTGTTTTTT	CSAGGGLEEKLFF
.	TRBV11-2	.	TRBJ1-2	TGTGCCAGCACCACAGACAGAACGAACTATGGCTACACCTTC	CASTTDRTNYGYTF
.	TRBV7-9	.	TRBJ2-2	TGTGCCAGCGGACATCCTCAGAACACCGGGGAGCTGTTTTTT	CASGHPQNTGELFF
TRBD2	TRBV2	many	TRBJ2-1	TGTGCCAGCACGCCTAGCGGGTATAGCAATGAGCAGTTCTTC	CASTPSGYSNEQFF
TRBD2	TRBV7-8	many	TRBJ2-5	TGTGCCAGCAAGAGACTAGCGGGGGGTCAAGAGACCCAGTACTTC	CASKRLAGGQETQYF
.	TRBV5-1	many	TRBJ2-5	TGCGCCAGCAGCTTGGAATCGGTTTCTGAGACCCAGTACTTC	CASSLESVSETQYF
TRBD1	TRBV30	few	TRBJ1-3	TGTGCCTGGAGAAACAGGGACAGGGTGACTTCTGGAAACACCATATATTTT	CAWRNRDRVTSGNTIYF
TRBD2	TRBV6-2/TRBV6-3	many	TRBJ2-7	TGTGCCAGCAGTTACTCTCTCGCGACTAGCTCGGCCGAGCAGTACTTC	CASSYSLATSSAEQYF
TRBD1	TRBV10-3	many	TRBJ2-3	TGTGCCATCAGCCGGGACAGGGGTGATACGCAGTATTTT	CAISRDRGDTQYF
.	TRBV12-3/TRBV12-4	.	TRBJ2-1	TGTGCCAGCAGTGCACGCCGGGTCCTACAGGATGAGCAGTTCTTC	CASSARRVLQDEQFF
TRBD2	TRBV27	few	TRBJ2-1	TGTGCCAGCAGTCCCCAACTAGCGGGAGGGCCTAGTGAGCAGTTCTTC	CASSPQLAGGPSEQFF
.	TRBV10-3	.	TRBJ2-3	TGTGCCATCAGGGGTTCAGATACGCAGTATTTT	CAIRGSDTQYF
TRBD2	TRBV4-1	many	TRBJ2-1	TGCGCCAGCAGCCTAACTAGCGGGAGGGGGAATGAGCAGTTCTTC	CASSLTSGRGNEQFF
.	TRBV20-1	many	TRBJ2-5	TGCAGTGCTCGGCCGGCCGGACCGCTTCAAGGGACCCAGTACTTC	CSARPAGPLQGTQYF
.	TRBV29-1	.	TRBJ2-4	TGCAGCGTTGGTGGGCTAGCCAAAAACATTCAGTACTTC	CSVGGLAKNIQYF
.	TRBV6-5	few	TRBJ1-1	TGTGCCACCCGAGGGGGGTCCCTCGCGCTCGGCGGGAACACTGAAGCTTTCTTT	CATRGGSLALGGNTEAFF
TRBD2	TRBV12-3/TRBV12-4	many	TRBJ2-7	TGTGCCAGCAGAGCGACTAGCGGGGGGTACGAGCAGTACTTC	CASRATSGGYEQYF
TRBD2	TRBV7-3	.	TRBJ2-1	TGTGCCAGCAGCTTACAGGGCGGGGGGACTAGCGGGAGCTCCTACAATGAGCAGTTCTTC	CASSLQGGGTSGSSYNEQFF
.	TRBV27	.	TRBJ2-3	TGTGCCACGAGACCCACAGGGAGCACAGATACGCAGTATTTT	CATRPTGSTDTQYF
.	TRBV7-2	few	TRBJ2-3	TGTGCCAGCAGCTTATTAGCGGGCACAGATACGCAGTATTTT	CASSLLAGTDTQYF
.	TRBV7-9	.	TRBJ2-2	TGTGCCAGCAGCTTACTTTCGTGGCTGGGATCGAACACCGGGGAGCTGTTTTTT	CASSLLSWLGSNTGELFF
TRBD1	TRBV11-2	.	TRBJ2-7	TGTGCCAGCAGCGAACCCCTCCGGGACAGGGTCTACGAGCAGTACTTC	CASSEPLRDRVYEQYF
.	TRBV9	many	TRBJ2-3	TGTGCCAGCAGCGTAGAATCTTACACAGATACGCAGTATTTT	CASSVESYTDTQYF
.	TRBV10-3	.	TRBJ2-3	TGTGCCATCAGTGGGGAACCCAGGGATACGCAGTATTTT	CAISGEPRDTQYF
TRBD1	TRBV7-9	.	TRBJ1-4	TGTGCCAGCAGCTTCTCCGGACAGGCGGGTGAAAAACTGTTTTTT	CASSFSGQAGEKLFF
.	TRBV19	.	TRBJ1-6	TGTGCCAGTAGTATAATGGGATATAATTCACCCCTCCACTTT	CASSIMGYNSPLHF
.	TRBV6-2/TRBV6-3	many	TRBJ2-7	TGTGCCAGCAGTTACTCGACGTGGTACGAGCAGTACTTC	CASSYSTWYEQYF
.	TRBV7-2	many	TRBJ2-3	TGTGCCAGCAGCTTAAGACAGGCTTCAGATACGCAGTATTTT	CASSLRQASDTQYF
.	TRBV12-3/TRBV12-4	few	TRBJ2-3	TGTGCCAGCAGTTTTGATTACAGGGCGAGTACAGATACGCAGTATTTT	CASSFDYRASTDTQYF
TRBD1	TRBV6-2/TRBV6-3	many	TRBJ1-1	TGTGCCAGCAGTGGAAACAGGGGGTCCACTGAAGCTTTCTTT	CASSGNRGSTEAFF
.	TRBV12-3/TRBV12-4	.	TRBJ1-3	TGTGCCAGCAGTTTTGACGGAAACACCATATATTTT	CASSFDGNTIYF
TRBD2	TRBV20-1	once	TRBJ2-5	TGCAGTGCTAGAGGGGGCGGGAGTTGGGAGACCCAGTACTTC	CSARGGGSWETQYF
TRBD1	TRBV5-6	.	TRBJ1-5	TGTGCCAGCAGCTTGAGGACAGGCATCAATCAGCCCCAGCATTTT	CASSLRTGINQPQHF
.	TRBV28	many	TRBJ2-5	TGTGCCAGCAGTCCGGGCCCTTCCCGGGGAACCCAGTACTTC	CASSPGPSRGTQYF
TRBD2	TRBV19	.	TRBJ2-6	TGTGCCAGTAGTATCCGAGGGGAGGGCCGGTCTGGGGCCAACGTCCTGACTTTC	CASSIRGEGRSGANVLTF
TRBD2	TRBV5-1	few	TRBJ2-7	TGCGCCAGCAGCCCGACGGGCGGGAGCTCCGAGCAGTACTTC	CASSPTGGSSEQYF
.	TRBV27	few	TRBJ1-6	TGTGCCACCGCAGCTGCGGACCATAGTAATTCACCCCTCCACTTT	CATAAADHSNSPLHF
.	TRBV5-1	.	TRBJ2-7	TGCGCCAGCCGCCCTCAGGGAAACTCCTACGAGCAGTACTTC	CASRPQGNSYEQYF
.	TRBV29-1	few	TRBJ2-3	TGCAGCGTTCGGCGGGGCACAGATACGCAGTATTTT	CSVRRGTDTQYF
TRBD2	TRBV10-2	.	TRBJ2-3	TGCGCCAGCTCCGATACTAGCGGGGGTAGCACAGATACGCAGTATTTT	CASSDTSGGSTDTQYF